This TCR beta chain came from a study of T-cell memory formation after mild COVID-19. Germline V gene lookup returns CDR1 LGHNA and CDR2 YSLEER. The V gene lost 8 bases and the J gene lost 2 bases, with 12 bases spanning the gap. This CDR3 is built from 13 residues. TCRdb re-derived calls from the 5' RACE reads in MiXCR, one entry per CDR3 protein. The table includes roughly 200,000 distinct CDR3 sequences, approximately 10% detected once. The sequence derives from a man younger than 30 who had mild COVID-19 (a few samples of this study predate the infection). Cell type and time point are not known. The chain has TRBV4-3 and TRBJ2-5; possibly TRBD2 for D (6 bases). Sequenced material: PBMCs or a T cell subset sorted from them (not recorded which). The CDR3 DNA reads TGCGCCAGCGGGAGGACGGTACAAGAGACCCAGTACTTC. It encodes CASGRTVQETQYF.